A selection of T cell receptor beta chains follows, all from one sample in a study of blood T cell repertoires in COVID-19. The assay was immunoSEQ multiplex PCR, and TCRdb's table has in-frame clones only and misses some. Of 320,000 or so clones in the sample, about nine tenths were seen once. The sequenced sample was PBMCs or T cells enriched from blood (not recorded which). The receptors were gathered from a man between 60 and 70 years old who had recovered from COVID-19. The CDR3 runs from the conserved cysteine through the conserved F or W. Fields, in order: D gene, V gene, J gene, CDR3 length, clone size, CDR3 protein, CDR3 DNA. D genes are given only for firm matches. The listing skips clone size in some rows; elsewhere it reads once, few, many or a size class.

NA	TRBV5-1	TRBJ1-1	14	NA	CASSLVPGNTEAFF	TGCGCCAGCAGCTTGGTTCCAGGGAACACTGAAGCTTTCTTT
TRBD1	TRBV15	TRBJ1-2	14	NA	CATSSYGQAHGYTF	TGTGCCACCAGCAGTTACGGACAGGCTCATGGCTACACCTTC
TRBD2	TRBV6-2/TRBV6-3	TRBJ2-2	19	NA	CASSYSRLAGGPNTGELFF	TGTGCCAGCAGTTACAGTAGGCTAGCGGGAGGGCCGAACACCGGGGAGCTGTTTTTT
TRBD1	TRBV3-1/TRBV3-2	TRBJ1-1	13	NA	CASSPNTGGKAFF	TGTGCCAGCAGCCCCAATACAGGGGGCAAGGCTTTCTTT
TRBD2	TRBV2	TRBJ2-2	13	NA	CASRLADTGELFF	TGTGCCAGCCGGCTAGCGGACACCGGGGAGCTGTTTTTT
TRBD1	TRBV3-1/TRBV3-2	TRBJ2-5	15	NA	CASSQVPTGRETQYF	TGTGCCAGCAGCCAAGTCCCGACAGGGCGGGAGACCCAGTACTTC
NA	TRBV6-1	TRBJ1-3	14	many	CASSDGASGNTIYF	TGTGCCAGCAGTGACGGTGCCTCTGGAAACACCATATATTTT
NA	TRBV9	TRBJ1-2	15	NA	CASSAFNRVNYGYTF	TGTGCCAGCAGCGCCTTTAACAGGGTAAACTATGGCTACACCTTC
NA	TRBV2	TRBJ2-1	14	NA	CASQRTESNNEQFF	TGTGCCAGCCAAAGGACAGAATCCAACAATGAGCAGTTCTTC
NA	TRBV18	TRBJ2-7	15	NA	CASSPEMGSPYEQYF	TGTGCCAGCTCACCAGAAATGGGGAGCCCCTACGAGCAGTACTTC
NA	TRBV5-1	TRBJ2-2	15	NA	CASRPGHSNTGELFF	TGCGCCAGCAGGCCGGGACATTCGAACACCGGGGAGCTGTTTTTT
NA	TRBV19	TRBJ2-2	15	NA	CASSILGQNTGELFF	TGTGCCAGTAGTATTTTGGGGCAGAACACCGGGGAGCTGTTTTTT
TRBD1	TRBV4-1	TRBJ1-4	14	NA	CASKEGQAYEKLFF	TGCGCATCAAAGGAAGGACAGGCCTATGAAAAACTGTTTTTT
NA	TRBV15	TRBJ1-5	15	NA	CATSKDRRADQPQHF	TGTGCCACCAGCAAGGACAGAAGGGCGGATCAGCCCCAGCATTTT
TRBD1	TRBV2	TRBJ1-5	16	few	CASSDLTGGRNQPQHF	TGTGCCAGCAGTGATCTGACAGGGGGACGCAATCAGCCCCAGCATTTT
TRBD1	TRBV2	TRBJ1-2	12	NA	CASPQGEAGYTF	TGTGCCAGCCCACAGGGGGAGGCTGGCTACACCTTC
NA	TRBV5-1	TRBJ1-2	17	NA	CASSLIPGLGSNYGYTF	TGCGCCAGCAGCTTGATTCCAGGACTAGGTTCTAACTATGGCTACACCTTC
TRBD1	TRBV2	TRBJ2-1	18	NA	CASSRANLDRSSYNEQFF	TGTGCCAGCAGTCGTGCTAATCTGGACAGGAGCAGCTACAATGAGCAGTTCTTC
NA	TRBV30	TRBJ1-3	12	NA	CAWSAFGNTIYF	TGTGCCTGGAGTGCTTTCGGAAACACCATATATTTT
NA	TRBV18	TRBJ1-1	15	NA	CASSPPAGQNTEAFF	TGTGCCAGCTCACCACCGGCCGGACAGAACACTGAAGCTTTCTTT
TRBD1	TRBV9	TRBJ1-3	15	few	CASSLGTGAPDTIYF	TGTGCCAGCAGCCTCGGGACAGGGGCCCCGGACACCATATATTTT
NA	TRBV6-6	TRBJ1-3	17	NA	CASSPRGTPNSGNTIYF	TGTGCCAGCAGTCCGAGGGGGACACCAAACTCTGGAAACACCATATATTTT
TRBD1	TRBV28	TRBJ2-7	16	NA	CASSSTGGARSYEQYF	TGTGCCAGCAGCTCGACAGGGGGCGCCCGGTCCTACGAGCAGTACTTC
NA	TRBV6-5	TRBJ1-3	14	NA	CATERAKSGNTIYF	TGTGCCACCGAGCGCGCTAAGTCTGGAAACACCATATATTTT
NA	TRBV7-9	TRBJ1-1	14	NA	CASSLVPRNTEAFF	TGTGCCAGCAGCTTAGTTCCCAGGAACACTGAAGCTTTCTTT
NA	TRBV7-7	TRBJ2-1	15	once	CASSPRWRVYNEQFF	TGTGCTAGCAGCCCTCGCTGGAGGGTGTACAATGAGCAGTTCTTC
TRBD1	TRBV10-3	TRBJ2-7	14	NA	CAISEGQGNYEQYF	TGTGCCATCAGTGAGGGACAGGGGAACTACGAGCAGTACTTC
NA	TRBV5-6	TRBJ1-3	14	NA	CASSLVSSGNTIYF	TGTGCCAGCAGCTTGGTTAGCTCTGGAAACACCATATATTTT
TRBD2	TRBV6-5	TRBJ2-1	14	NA	CASRPGLAGGEQFF	TGTGCCAGCAGACCGGGACTAGCGGGAGGAGAGCAGTTCTTC
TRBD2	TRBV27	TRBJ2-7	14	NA	CASSAAGGPNEQYF	TGTGCCAGCAGTGCGGCGGGAGGGCCTAACGAGCAGTACTTC
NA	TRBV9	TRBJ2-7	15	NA	CASSVVRVTSYEQYF	TGTGCCAGCAGCGTAGTTCGCGTAACCTCCTACGAGCAGTACTTC
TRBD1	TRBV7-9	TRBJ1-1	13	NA	CASSLVQGVEAFF	TGTGCCAGCAGCTTAGTTCAGGGGGTGGAAGCTTTCTTT
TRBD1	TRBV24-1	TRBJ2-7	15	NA	CATSDLAGGSSGQYF	TGTGCCACCAGTGATTTGGCAGGGGGTTCCTCTGGGCAGTACTTC
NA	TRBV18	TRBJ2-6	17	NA	CASSPVGGSSGANVLTF	TGTGCCAGCTCACCAGTCGGCGGTTCCTCTGGGGCCAACGTCCTGACTTTC
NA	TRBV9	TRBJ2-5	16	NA	CASSVGGHGGQETQYF	TGTGCCAGCAGCGTAGGAGGACACGGGGGTCAAGAGACCCAGTACTTC
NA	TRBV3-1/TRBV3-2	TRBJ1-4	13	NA	CASSQEVAGKLFF	TGTGCCAGCAGCCAAGAGGTGGCGGGAAAACTGTTTTTT
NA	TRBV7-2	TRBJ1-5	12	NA	CASSLTYQPQHF	TGTGCCAGCAGCTTAACATATCAGCCCCAGCATTTT
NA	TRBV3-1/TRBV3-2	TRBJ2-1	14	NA	CASSQRRTSNEQFF	TGTGCCAGCAGCCAACGACGGACATCCAATGAGCAGTTCTTC
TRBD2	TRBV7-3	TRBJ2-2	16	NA	CASSLGLAVPTGELFF	TGTGCCAGCAGCTTGGGACTAGCGGTTCCTACCGGGGAGCTGTTTTTT
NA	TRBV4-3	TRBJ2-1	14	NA	CASSQVYLYNEQFF	TGCGCCAGCAGCCAAGTGTACTTGTACAATGAGCAGTTCTTC
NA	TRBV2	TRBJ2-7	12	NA	CASSVFSYEQYF	TGTGCCAGCAGTGTATTTTCCTACGAGCAGTACTTC
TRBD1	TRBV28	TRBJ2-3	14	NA	CASSSSGTADTQYF	TGTGCCAGCAGTTCTAGTGGGACAGCAGATACGCAGTATTTT
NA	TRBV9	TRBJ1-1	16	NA	CASSAAPPGTSTEAFF	TGTGCCAGCAGCGCCGCACCCCCCGGGACTTCAACTGAAGCTTTCTTT
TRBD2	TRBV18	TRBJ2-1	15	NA	CASSAPGLAGDEQFF	TGTGCCAGCTCGGCTCCGGGACTAGCGGGAGATGAGCAGTTCTTC
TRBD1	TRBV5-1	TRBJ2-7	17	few	CASSLGFRQGVRYEQYF	TGCGCCAGCAGCTTGGGGTTTCGGCAGGGGGTTCGGTACGAGCAGTACTTC
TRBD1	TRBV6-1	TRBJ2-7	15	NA	CASSEETGRNYEQYF	TGTGCCAGCAGTGAAGAGACAGGGCGTAACTACGAGCAGTACTTC
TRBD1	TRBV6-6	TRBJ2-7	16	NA	CASSYLSPGGGGEQYF	TGTGCCAGCAGTTACCTTTCCCCAGGGGGCGGAGGCGAGCAGTACTTC